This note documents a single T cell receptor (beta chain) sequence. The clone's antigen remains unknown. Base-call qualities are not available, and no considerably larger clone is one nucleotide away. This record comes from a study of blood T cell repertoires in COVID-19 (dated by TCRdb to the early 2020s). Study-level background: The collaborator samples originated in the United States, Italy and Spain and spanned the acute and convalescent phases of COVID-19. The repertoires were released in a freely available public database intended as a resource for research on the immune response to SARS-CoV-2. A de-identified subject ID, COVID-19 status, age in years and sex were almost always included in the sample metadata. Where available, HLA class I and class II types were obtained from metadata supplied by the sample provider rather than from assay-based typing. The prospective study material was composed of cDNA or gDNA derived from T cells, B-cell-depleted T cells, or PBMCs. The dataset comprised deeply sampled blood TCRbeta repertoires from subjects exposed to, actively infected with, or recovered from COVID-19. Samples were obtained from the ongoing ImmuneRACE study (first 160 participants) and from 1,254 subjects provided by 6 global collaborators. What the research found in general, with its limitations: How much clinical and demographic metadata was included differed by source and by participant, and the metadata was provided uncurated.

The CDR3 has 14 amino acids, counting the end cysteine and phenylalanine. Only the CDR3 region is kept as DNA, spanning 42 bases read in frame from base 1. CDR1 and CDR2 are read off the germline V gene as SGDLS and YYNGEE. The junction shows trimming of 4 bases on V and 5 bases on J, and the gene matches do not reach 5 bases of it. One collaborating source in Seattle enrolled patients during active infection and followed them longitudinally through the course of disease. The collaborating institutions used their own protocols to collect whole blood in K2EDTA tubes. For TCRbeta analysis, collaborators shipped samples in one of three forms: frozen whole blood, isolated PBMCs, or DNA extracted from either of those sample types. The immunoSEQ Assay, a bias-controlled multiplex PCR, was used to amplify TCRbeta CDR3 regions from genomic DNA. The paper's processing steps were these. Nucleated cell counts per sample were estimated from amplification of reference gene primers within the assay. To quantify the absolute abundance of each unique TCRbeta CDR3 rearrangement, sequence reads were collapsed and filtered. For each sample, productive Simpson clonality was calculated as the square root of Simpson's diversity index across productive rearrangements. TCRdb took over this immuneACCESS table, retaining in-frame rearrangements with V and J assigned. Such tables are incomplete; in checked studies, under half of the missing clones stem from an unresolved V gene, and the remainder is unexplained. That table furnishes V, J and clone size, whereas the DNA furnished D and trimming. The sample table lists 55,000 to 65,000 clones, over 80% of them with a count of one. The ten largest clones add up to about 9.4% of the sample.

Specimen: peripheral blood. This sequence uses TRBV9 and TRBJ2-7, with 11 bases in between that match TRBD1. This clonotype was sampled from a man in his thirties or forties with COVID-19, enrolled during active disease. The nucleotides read TGTGCCAGCAGCCCCTGGGACAGGGGGAACGAGCAGTACTTC. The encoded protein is CASSPWDRGNEQYF.